The entry that follows covers one TCR beta chain sequence. This sample is drawn from a study of cytomegalovirus exposure and HLA in healthy donors. Trimming removed 0 bases from V and 0 bases from J, with 11 bases in between. Germline CDR1 reads ENHRY; CDR2 reads SYGVKD. CDR3 length equals 16 residues. Produced via immunoSEQ multiplex PCR; TCRdb's table is partial and in-frame only. The repertoire consists of some 130,000 clones, with approximately 92% occurring once and the leading ten covering 1.2%. Material: PBMCs. The rearrangement uses TRBV10-3 and TRBJ1-2; D may be TRBD1 (5 bases). The source of this sequence is a woman between 18 and 30 years old in good health and CMV-seronegative. The DNA of the CDR3 is TGTGCCATCAGTGAGTCGCAGGGATCAGCTAACTATGGCTACACCTTC. This sequence encodes CAISESQGSANYGYTF.